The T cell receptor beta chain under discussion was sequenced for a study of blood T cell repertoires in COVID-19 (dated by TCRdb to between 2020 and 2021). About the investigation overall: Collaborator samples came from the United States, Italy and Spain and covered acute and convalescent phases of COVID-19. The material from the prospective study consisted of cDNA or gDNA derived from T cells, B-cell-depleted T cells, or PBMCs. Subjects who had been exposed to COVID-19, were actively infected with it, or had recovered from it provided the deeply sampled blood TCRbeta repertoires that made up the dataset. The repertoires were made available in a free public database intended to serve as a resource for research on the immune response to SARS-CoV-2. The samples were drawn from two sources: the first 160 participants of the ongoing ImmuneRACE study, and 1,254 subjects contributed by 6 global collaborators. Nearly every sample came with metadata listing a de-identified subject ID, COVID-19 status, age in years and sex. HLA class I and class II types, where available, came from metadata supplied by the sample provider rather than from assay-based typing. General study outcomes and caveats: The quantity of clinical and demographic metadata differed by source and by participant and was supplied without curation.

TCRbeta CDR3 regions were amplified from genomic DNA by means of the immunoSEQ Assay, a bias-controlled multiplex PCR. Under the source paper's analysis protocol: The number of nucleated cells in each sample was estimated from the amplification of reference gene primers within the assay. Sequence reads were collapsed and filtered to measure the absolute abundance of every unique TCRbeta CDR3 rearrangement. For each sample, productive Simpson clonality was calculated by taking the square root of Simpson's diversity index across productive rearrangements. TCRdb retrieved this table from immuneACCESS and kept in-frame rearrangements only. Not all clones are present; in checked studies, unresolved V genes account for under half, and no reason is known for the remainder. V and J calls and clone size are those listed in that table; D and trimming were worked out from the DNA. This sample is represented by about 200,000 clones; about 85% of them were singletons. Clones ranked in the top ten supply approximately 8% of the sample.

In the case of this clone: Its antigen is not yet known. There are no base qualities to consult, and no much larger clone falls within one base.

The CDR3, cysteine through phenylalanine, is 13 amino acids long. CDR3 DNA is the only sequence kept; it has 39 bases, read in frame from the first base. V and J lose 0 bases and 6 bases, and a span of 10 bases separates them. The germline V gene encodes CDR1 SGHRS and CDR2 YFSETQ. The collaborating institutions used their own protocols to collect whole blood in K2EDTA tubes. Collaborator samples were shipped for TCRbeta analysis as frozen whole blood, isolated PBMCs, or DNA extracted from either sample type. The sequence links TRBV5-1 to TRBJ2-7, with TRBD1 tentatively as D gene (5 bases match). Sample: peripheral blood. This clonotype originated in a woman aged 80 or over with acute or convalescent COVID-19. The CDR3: CASSLAGQAEQYF. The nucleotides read TGCGCCAGCAGCTTGGCCGGACAAGCCGAGCAGTACTTC.